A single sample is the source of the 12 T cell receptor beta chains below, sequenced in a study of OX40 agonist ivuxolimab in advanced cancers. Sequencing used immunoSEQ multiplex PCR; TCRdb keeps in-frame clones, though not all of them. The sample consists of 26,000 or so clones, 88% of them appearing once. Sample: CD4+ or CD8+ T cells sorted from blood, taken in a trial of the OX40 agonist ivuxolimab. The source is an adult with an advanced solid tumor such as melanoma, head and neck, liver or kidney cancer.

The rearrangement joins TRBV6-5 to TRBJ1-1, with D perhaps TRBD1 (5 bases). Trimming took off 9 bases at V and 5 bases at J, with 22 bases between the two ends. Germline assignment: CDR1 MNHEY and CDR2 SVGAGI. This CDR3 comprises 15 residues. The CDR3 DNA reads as TGTGCCAGTCGTAGAGAGGGGCGGTTGTGGACTGAAGCTTTCTTT. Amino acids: CASRREGRLWTEAFF.

CDR3 sequence (DNA): TGTGCCAGCAGCTACCAGGGAGTGAACACCGGGGAGCTGTTTTTT. Its translation is CASSYQGVNTGELFF. The rearrangement uses TRBV7-6 and TRBJ2-2, with D perhaps being TRBD1 or TRBD2 (5 bases each). This CDR3 spans 15 amino acids. Per germline, CDR1 SGHVS and CDR2 FNYEAQ. Trimming removed 4 bases at V and 1 base at J, with 10 bases between. The full variable domain, in which reference TRBV7-6 and TRBJ2-2 provide the parts outside the CDR3, is GAGVSQSPRYKVTKRGQDVALRCDPISGHVSLYWYRQALGQGPEFLTYFNYEAQQDKSGLPNDRFSAERPEGSISTLTIQRTEQRDSAMYRCASSYQGVNTGELFFGEGSRLTVL.

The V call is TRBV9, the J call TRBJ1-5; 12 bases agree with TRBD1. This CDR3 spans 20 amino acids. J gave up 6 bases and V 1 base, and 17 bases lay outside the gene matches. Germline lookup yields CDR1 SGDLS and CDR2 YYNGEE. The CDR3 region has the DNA TGTGCCAGCAGCGTATCGGGACAGGGGGCTCCCGTGGGGTTTGGTCAGCCCCAGCATTTT. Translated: CASSVSGQGAPVGFGQPQHF.

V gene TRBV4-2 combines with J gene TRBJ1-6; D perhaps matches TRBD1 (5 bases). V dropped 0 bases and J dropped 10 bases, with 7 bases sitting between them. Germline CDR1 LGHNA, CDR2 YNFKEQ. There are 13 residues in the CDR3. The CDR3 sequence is CASSQDGASPLHF. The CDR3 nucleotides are TGTGCCAGCAGCCAAGATGGGGCATCACCCCTCCACTTT.

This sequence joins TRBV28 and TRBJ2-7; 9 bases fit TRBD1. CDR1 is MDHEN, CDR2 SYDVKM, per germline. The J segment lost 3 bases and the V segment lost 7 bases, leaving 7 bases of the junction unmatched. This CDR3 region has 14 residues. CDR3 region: CASNLRDRVYEQYF. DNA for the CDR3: TGTGCCAGCAACTTAAGGGACAGGGTCTACGAGCAGTACTTC.

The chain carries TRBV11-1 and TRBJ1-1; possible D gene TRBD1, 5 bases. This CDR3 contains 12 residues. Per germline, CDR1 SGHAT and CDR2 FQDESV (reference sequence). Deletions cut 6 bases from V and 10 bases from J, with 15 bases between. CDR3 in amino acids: CASRPSGGPAFF. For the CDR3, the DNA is TGTGCCAGCAGACCTTCCGGGGGTCCAGCTTTCTTT.

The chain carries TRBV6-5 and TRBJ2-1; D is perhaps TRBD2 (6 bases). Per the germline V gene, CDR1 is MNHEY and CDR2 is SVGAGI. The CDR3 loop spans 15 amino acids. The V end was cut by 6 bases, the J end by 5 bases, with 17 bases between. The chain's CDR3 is CASSLLAGTNNEQFF. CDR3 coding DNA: TGTGCCAGCAGCCTACTAGCCGGTACTAACAATGAGCAGTTCTTC.

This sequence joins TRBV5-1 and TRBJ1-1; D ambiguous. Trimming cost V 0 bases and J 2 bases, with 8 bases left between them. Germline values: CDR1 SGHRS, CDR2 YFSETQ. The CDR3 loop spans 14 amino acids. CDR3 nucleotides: TGCGCCAGCAGCTTGGGGGATTTCAACACTGAAGCTTTCTTT. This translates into CASSLGDFNTEAFF.

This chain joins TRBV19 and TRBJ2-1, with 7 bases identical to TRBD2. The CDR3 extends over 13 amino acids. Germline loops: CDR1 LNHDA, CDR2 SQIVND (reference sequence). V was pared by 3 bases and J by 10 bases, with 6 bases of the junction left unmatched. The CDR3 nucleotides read TGTGCCAGTAGTATGGTGGGGGGAGGGGAGCAGTTCTTC. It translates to CASSMVGGGEQFF.

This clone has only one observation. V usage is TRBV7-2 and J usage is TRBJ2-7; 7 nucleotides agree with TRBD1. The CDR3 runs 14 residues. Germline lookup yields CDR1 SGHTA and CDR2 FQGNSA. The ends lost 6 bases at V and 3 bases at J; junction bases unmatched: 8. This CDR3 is CASSPTGRHYEQYF. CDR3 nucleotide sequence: TGTGCCAGCAGTCCGACAGGGAGACACTACGAGCAGTACTTC.

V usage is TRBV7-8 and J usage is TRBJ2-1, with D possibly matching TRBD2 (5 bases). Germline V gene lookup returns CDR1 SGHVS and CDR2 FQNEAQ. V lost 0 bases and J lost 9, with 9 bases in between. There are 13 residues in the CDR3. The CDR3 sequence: CASSLAKRAEQFF. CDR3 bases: TGTGCCAGCAGCTTAGCGAAGAGGGCTGAGCAGTTCTTC.

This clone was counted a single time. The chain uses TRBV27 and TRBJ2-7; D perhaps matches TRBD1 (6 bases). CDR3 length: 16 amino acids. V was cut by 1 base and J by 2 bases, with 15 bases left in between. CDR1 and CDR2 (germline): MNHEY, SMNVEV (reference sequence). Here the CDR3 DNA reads TGTGCCAGCAGTTTATTTTCGACAGGACTGGCCTACGAGCAGTACTTC. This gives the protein CASSLFSTGLAYEQYF.